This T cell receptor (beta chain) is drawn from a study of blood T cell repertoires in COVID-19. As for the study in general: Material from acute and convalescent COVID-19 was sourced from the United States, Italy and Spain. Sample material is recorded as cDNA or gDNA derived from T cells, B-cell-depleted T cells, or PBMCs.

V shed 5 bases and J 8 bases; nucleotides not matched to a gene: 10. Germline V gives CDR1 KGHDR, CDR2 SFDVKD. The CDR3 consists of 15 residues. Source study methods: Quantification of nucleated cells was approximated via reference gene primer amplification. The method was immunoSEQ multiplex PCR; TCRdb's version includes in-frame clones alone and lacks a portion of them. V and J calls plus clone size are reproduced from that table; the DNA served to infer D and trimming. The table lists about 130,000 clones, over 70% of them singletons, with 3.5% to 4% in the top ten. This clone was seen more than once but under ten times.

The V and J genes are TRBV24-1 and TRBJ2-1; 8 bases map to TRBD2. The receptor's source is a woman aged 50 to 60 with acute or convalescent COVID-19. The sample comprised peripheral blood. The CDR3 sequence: CATSAAAGEVYEQFF. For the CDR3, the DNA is TGTGCCACCAGTGCGGCAGCGGGAGAGGTTTATGAGCAGTTCTTC.